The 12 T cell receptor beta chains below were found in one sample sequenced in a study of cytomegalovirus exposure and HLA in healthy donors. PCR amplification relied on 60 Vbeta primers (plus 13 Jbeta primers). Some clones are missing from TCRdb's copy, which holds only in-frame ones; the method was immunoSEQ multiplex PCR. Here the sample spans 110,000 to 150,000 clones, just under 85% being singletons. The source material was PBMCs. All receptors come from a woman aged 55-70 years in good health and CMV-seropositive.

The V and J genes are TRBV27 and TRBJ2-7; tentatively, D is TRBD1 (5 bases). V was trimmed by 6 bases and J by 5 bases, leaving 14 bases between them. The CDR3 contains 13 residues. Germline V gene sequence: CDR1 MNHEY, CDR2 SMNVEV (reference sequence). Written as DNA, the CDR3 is TGTGCCAGCAGAAGGGCAGGGAACCACGAGCAGTACTTC. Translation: CASRRAGNHEQYF.

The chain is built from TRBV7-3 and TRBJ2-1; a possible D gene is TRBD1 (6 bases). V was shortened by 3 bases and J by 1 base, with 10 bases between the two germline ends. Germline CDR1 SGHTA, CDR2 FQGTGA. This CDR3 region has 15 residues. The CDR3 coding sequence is TGTGCCAGCAGCTTTAAGGACAGTTCCTACAATGAGCAGTTCTTC. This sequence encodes CASSFKDSSYNEQFF.

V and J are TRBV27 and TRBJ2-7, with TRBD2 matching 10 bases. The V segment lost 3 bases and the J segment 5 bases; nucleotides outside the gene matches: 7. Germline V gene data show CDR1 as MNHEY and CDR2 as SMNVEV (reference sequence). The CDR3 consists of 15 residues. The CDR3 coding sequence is TGTGCCAGCAGTTTCCCGGGACTAGCGATACACGAGCAGTACTTC. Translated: CASSFPGLAIHEQYF.

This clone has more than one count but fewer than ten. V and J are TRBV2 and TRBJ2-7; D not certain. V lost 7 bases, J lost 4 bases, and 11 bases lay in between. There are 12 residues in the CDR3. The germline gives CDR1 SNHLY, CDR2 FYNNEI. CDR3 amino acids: CASTFRMYEQYF. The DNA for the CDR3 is TGTGCCAGCACATTCAGGATGTACGAGCAGTACTTC. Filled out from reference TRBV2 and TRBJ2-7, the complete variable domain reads EPEVTQTPSHQVTQMGQEVILRCVPISNHLYFYWYRQILGQKVEFLVSFYNNEISEKSEIFDDQFSVERPDGSNFTLKIRSTKLEDSAMYFCASTFRMYEQYFGPGTRLTVT.

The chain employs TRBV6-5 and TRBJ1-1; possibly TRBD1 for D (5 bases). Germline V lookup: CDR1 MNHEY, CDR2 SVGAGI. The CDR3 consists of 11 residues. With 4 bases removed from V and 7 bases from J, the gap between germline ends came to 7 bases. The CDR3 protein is CASSSGVEAFF. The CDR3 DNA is TGTGCCAGCAGTTCGGGGGTTGAAGCTTTCTTT.

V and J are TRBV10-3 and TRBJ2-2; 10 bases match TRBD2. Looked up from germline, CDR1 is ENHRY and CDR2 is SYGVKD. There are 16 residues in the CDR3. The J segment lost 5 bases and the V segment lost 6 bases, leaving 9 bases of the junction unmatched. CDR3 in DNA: TGTGCCATCAGGGAAGCTAGCGGGAGCTCGACCGGGGAGCTGTTTTTT. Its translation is CAIREASGSSTGELFF.

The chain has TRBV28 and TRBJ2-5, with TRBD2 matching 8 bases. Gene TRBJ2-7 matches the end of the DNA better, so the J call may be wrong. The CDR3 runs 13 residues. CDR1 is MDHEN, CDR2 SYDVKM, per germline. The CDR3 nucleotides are TGTGCCAGCACCCCTAGCGGGCCATACGAGCAGTACTTC. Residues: CASTPSGPYEQYF.

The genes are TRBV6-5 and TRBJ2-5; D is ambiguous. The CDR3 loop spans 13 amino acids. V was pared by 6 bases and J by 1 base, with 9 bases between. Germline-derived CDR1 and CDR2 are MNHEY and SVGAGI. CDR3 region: CASSPQIQETQYF. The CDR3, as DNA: TGTGCCAGCAGCCCTCAGATCCAAGAGACCCAGTACTTC.

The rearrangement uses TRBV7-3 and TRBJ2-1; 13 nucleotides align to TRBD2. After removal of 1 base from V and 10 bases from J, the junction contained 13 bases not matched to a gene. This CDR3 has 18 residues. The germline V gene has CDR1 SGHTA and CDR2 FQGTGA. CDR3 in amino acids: CASSLKGEVGLAGLEQFF. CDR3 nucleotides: TGTGCCAGCAGCTTAAAAGGGGAGGTGGGACTAGCGGGGCTGGAGCAGTTCTTC. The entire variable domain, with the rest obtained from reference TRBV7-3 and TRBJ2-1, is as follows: GAGVSQTPSNKVTEKGKYVELRCDPISGHTALYWYRQSLGQGPEFLIYFQGTGAADDSGLPNDRFFAVRPEGSVSTLKIQRTERGDSAVYLCASSLKGEVGLAGLEQFFGPGTRLTVL.

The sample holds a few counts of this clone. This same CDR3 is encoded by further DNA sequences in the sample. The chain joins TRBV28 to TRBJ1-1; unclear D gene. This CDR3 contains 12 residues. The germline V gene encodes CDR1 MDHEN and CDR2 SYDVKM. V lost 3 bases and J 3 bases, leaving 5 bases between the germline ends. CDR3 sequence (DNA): TGTGCCAGCAGTTTCCGGGACACTGAAGCTTTCTTT. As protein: CASSFRDTEAFF. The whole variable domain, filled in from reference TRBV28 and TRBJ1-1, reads DVKVTQSSRYLVKRTGEKVFLECVQDMDHENMFWYRQDPGLGLRLIYFSYDVKMKEKGDIPEGYSVSREKKERFSLILESASTNQTSMYLCASSFRDTEAFFGQGTRLTVV.

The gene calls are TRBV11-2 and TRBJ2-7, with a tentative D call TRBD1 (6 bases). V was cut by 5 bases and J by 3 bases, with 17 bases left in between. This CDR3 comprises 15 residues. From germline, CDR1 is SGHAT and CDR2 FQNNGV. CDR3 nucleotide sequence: TGTGCCAGCAGCCGCAAAGGGGGAGCGCACTACGAGCAGTACTTC. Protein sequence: CASSRKGGAHYEQYF. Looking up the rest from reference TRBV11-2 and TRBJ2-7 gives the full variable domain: EAGVAQSPRYKIIEKRQSVAFWCNPISGHATLYWYQQILGQGPKLLIQFQNNGVVDDSQLPKDRFSAERLKGVDSTLKIQPAKLEDSAVYLCASSRKGGAHYEQYFGPGTRLTVT.

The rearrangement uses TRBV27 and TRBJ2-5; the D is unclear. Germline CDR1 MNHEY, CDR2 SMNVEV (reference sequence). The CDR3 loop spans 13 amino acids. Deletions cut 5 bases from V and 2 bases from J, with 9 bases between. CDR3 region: CASSMSDQETQYF. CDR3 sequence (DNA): TGTGCCAGCAGTATGTCAGATCAAGAGACCCAGTACTTC.